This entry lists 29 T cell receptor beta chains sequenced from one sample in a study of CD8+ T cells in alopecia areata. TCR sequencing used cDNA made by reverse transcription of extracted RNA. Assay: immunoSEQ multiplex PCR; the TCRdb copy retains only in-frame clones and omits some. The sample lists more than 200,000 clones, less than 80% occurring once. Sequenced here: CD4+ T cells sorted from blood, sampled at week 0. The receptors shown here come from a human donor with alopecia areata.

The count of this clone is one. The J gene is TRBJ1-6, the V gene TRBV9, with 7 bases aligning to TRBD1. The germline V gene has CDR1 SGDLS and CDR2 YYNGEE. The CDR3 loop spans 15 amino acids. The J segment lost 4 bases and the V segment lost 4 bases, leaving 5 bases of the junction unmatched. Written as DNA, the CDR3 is TGTGCCAGCAGCTCCCGGGACAGATATAATTCACCCCTCCACTTT. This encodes CASSSRDRYNSPLHF. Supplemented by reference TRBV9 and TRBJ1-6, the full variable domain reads DSGVTQTPKHLITATGQRVTLRCSPRSGDLSVYWYQQSLDQGLQFLIQYYNGEERAKGNILERFSAQQFPDLHSELNLSSLELGDSALYFCASSSRDRYNSPLHFGNGTRLTVT.

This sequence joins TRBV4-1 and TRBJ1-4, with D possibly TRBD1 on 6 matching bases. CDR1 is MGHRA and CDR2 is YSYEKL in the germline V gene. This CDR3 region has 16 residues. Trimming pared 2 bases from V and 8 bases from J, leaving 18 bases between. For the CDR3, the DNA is TGCGCCAGCAGCCAACCCGCGGGGGGGGCTGTGGAAAAACTGTTTTTT. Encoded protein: CASSQPAGGAVEKLFF.

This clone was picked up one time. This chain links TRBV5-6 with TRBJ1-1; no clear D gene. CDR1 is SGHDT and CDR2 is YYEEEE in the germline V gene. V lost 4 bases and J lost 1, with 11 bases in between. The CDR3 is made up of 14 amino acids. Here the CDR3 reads CASSAWSGNTEAFF. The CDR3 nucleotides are TGTGCCAGCAGCGCGTGGAGTGGGAACACTGAAGCTTTCTTT.

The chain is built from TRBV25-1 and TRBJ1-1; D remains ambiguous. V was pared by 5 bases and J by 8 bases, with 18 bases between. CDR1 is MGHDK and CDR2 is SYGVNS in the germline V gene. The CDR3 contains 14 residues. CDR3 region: CASSKDARATEAFF. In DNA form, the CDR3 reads TGTGCCAGCAGTAAGGATGCCCGGGCGACCGAAGCTTTCTTT.

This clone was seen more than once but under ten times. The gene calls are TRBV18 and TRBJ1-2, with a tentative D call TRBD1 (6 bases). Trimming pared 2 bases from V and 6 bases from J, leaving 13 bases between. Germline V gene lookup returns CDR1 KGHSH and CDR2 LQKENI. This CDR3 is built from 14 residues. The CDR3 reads CASSPRTVVDGYTF. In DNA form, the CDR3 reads TGTGCCAGCTCACCAAGGACAGTGGTAGATGGCTACACCTTC.

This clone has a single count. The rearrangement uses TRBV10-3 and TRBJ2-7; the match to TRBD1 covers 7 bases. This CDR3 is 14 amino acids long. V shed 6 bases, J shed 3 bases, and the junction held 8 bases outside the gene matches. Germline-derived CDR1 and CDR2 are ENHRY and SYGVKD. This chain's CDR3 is CAISKDRDLYEQYF. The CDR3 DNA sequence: TGTGCCATCAGCAAAGACAGGGACCTCTACGAGCAGTACTTC.

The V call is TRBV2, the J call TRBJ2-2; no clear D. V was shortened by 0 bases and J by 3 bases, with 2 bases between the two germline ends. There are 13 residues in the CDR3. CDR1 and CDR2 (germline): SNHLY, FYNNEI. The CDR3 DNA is TGTGCCAGCAGTGAAGCCTACACCGGGGAGCTGTTTTTT. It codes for CASSEAYTGELFF.

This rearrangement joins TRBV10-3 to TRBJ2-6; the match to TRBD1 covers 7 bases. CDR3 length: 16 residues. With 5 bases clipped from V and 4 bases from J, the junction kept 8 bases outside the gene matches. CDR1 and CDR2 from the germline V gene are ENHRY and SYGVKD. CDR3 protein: CAISKGQPVGANVLTF. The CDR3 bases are TGTGCCATCAGTAAGGGACAGCCCGTCGGGGCCAACGTCCTGACTTTC.

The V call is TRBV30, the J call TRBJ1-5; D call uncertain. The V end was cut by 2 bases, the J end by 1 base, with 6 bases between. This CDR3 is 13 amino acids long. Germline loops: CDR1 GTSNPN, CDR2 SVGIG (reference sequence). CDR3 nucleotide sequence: TGTGCCTGGAGTCAAAAGAGCAATCAGCCCCAGCATTTT. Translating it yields CAWSQKSNQPQHF.

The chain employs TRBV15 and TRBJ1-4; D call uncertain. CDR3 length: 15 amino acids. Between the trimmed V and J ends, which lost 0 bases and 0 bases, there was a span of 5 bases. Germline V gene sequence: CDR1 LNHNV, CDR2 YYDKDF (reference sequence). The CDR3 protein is CATSRELATNEKLFF. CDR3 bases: TGTGCCACCAGCAGAGAGCTCGCAACTAATGAAAAACTGTTTTTT.

The CDR3 nucleotides are TGTGCCATCAGTCGGGACAGGGGACATAACTATGGCTACACCTTC. This translates into CAISRDRGHNYGYTF. This chain joins TRBV10-3 and TRBJ1-2, with TRBD1 identical over 10 bases. This CDR3 contains 15 residues. The ends lost 5 bases at V and 1 base at J; junction bases unmatched: 4. Germline CDR1 ENHRY, CDR2 SYGVKD.

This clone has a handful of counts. The CDR3 loop reads CSWGRTQETQYF. The CDR3 DNA is TGCAGTTGGGGCCGGACGCAAGAGACCCAGTACTTC. The J gene is TRBJ2-5, the V gene TRBV29-1; tentative D call: TRBD1 (5 bases). Germline CDR1 is SQVTM and CDR2 is ANQGSEA. This CDR3 is 12 amino acids long.

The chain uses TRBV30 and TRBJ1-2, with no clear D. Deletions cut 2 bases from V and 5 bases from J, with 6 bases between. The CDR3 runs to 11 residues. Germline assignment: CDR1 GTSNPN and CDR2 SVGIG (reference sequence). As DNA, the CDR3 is TGTGCCTGGAGTTTTGCTTATGGCTACACCTTC. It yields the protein CAWSFAYGYTF.

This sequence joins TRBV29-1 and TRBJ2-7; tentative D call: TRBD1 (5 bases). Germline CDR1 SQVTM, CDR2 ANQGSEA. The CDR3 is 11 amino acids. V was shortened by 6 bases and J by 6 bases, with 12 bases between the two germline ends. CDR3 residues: CSVRQGPEQYF. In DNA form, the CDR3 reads TGCAGCGTCCGTCAGGGTCCCGAGCAGTACTTC.

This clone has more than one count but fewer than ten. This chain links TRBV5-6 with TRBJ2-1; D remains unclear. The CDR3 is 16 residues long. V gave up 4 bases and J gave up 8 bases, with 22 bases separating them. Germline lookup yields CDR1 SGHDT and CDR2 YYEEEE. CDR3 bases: TGTGCCAGCAGCCCCACCTTCGGGCCTTACCCCCATGAGCAGTTCTTC. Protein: CASSPTFGPYPHEQFF.

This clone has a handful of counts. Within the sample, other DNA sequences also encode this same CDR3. The CDR3 loop is CASSQDLRAETQYF. The CDR3 DNA reads as TGCGCCAGCAGCCAAGATTTAAGGGCAGAGACCCAGTACTTC. The chain links TRBV4-1 to TRBJ2-5; D not resolved. The V gene lost 0 bases and the J gene lost 4 bases, with 9 bases spanning the gap. The CDR3 totals 14 residues. Germline loops: CDR1 MGHRA, CDR2 YSYEKL.

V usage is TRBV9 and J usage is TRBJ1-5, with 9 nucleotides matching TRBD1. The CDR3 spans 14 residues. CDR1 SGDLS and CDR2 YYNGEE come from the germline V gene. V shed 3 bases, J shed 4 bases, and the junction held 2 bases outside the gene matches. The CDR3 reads CASSAGQGNQPQHF. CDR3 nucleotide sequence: TGTGCCAGCAGCGCAGGACAGGGGAATCAGCCCCAGCATTTT.

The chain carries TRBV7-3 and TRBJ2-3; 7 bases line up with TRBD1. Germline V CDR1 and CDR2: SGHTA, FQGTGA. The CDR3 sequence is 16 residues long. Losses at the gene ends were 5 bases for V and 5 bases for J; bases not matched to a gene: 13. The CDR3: CASSRRTGSSLDTQYF. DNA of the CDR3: TGTGCCAGCAGCAGACGGACAGGATCCTCATTAGATACGCAGTATTTT.

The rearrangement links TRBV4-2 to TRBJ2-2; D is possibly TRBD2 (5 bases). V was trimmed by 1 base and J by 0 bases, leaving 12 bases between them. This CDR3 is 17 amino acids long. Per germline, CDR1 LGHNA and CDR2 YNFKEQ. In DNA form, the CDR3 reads TGTGCCAGCAGCCAAGGTTATCTAGCTACGAACACCGGGGAGCTGTTTTTT. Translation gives CASSQGYLATNTGELFF.

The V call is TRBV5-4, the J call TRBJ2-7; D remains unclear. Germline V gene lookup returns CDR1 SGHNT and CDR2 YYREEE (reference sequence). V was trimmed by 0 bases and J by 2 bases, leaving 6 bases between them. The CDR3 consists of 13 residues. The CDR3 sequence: CASSLGPPYEQYF. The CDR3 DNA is TGTGCCAGCAGCTTGGGCCCCCCCTACGAGCAGTACTTC.

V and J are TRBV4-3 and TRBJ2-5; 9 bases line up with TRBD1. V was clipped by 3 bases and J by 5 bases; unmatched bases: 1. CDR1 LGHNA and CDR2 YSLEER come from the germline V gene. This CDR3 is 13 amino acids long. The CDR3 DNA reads TGCGCCAGCAGCCAGGGGACAGGGGAGACCCAGTACTTC. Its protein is CASSQGTGETQYF.

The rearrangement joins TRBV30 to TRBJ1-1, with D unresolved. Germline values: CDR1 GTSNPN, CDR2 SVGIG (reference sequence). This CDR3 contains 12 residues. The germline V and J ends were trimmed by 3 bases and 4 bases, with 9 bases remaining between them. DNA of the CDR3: TGTGCCTGGAGGCAGGTTACCACTGAAGCTTTCTTT. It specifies CAWRQVTTEAFF.

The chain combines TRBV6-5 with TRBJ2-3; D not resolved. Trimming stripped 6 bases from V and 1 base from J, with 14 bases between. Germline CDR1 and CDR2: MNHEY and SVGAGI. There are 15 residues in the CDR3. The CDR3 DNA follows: TGTGCCAGCAGGGAAAACTTCCGGGGCACAGATACGCAGTATTTT. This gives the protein CASRENFRGTDTQYF.

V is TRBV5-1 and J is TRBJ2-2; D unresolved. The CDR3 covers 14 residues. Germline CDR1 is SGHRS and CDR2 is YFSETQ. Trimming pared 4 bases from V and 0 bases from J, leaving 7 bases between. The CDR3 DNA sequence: TGCGCCAGCAGCGAAGACGCGAACACCGGGGAGCTGTTTTTT. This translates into CASSEDANTGELFF.

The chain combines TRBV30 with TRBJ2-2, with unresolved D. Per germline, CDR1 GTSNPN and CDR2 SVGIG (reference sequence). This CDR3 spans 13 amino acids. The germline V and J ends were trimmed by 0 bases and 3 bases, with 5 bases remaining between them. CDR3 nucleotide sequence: TGTGCCTGGAGTGTTTCTTACACCGGGGAGCTGTTTTTT. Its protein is CAWSVSYTGELFF.

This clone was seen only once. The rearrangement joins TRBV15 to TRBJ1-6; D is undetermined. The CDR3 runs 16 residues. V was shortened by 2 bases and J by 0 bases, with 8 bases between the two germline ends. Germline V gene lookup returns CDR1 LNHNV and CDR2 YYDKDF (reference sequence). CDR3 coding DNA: TGTGCCACCAGCAGAAAGGGAAGCTCCTATAATTCACCCCTCCACTTT. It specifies CATSRKGSSYNSPLHF.

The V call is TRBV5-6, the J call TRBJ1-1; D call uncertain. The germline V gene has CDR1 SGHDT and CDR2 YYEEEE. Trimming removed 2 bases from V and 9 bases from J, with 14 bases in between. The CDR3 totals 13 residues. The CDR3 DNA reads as TGTGCCAGCAGCTTCGGGCGCCTTACTCAAGCTTTCTTT. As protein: CASSFGRLTQAFF.

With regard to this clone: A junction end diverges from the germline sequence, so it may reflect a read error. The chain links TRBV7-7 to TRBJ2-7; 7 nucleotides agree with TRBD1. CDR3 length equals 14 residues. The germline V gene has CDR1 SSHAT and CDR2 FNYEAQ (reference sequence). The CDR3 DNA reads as TGTGCTAGCAGCACTGGGACAGTATCCTACGAGCAGTACTTC. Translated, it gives CASSTGTVSYEQYF.

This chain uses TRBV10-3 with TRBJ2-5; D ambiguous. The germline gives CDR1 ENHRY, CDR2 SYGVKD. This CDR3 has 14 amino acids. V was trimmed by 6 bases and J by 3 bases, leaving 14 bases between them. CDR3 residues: CAISPGQLKETQYF. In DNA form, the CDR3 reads TGTGCCATCAGCCCCGGGCAATTAAAAGAGACCCAGTACTTC.